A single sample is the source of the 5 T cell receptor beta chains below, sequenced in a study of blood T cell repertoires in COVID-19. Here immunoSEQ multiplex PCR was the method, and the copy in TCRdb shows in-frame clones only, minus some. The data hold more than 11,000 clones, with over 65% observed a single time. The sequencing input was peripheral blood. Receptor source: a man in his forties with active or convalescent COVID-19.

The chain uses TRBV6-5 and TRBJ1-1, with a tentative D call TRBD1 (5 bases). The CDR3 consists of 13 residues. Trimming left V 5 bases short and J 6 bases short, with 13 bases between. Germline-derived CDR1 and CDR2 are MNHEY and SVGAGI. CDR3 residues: CASSTGGSAEAFF. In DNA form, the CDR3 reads TGTGCCAGCAGTACAGGCGGGAGCGCTGAAGCTTTCTTT.

CDR3 nucleotide sequence: TGCGCCAGCAGCCAAGGAGGTGGAGGGAGGATTAAGACTTTCTTT. Translated: CASSQGGGGRIKTFF. This rearrangement joins TRBV4-1 to TRBJ1-1; D remains ambiguous. This CDR3 is built from 15 residues. Germline CDR1 MGHRA, CDR2 YSYEKL. V shed 1 base and J shed 12 bases, with 21 bases lying between them.

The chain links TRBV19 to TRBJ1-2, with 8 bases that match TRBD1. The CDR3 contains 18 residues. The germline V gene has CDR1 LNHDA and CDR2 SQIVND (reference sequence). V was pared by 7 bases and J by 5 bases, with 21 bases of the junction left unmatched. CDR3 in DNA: TGTGCCAGTACCCCCCGGACAGGGTCTCCCACCCGGAGATATGGCTACACCTTC. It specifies CASTPRTGSPTRRYGYTF. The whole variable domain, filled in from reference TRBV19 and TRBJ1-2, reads DGGITQSPKYLFRKEGQNVTLSCEQNLNHDAMYWYRQDPGQGLRLIYYSQIVNDFQKGDIAEGYSVSREKKESFPLTVTSAQKNPTAFYLCASTPRTGSPTRRYGYTFGSGTRLTVV.

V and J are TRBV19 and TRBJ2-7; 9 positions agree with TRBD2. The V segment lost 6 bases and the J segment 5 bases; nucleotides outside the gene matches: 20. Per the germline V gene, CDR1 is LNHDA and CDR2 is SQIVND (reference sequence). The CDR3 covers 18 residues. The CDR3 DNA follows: TGTGCCAGTAGCGACGGTAGGTGGCGTCGTAGCGGGGGCGACGAGCAGTACTTC. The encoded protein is CASSDGRWRRSGGDEQYF.

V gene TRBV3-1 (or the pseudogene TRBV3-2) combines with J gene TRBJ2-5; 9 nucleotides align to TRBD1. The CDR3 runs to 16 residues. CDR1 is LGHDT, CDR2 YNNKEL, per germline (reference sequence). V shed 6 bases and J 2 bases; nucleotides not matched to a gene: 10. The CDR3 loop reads CASSPGGQGMQETQYF. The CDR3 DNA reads TGTGCCAGCAGTCCCGGGGGACAGGGAATGCAAGAGACCCAGTACTTC.